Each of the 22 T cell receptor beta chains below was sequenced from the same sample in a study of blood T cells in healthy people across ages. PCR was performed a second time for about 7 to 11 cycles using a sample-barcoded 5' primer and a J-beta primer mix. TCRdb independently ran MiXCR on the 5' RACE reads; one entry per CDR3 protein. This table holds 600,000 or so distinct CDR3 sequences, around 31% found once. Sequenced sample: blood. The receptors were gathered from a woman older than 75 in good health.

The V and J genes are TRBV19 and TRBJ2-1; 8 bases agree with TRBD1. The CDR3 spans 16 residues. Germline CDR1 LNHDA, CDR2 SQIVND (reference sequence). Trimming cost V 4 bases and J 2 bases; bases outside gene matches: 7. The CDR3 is CASSKDRVGPYNEQFF. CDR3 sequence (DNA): TGTGCCAGTAGTAAGGACAGGGTGGGTCCCTACAATGAGCAGTTCTTC.

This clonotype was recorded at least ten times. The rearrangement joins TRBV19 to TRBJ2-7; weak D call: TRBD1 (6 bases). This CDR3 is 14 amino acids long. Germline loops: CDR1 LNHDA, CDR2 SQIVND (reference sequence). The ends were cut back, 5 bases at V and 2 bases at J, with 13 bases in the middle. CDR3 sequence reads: CASSPRQETYEQYF. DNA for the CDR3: TGTGCCAGTAGTCCCCGACAGGAAACCTACGAGCAGTACTTC.

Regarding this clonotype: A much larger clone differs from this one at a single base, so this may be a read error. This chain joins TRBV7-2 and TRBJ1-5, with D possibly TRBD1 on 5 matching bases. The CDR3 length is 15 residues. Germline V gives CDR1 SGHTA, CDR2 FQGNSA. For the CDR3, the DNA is TGTGCCACCAGCCCGCCAGGGAGAGGCAATCAGCCCCAGCATTTT. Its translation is CATSPPGRGNQPQHF.

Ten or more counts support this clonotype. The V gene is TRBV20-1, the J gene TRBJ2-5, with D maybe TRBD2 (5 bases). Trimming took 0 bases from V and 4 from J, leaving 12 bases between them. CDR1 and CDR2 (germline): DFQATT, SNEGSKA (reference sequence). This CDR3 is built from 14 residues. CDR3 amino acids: CSARDLLARETQYF. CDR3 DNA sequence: TGCAGTGCTAGAGATCTCCTAGCTCGAGAGACCCAGTACTTC.

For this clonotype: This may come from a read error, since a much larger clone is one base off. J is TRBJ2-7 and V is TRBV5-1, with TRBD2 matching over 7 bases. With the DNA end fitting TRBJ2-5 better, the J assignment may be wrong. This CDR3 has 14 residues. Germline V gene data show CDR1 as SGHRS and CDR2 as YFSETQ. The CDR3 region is CASSGGVAQGTQYF. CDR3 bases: TGCGCCAGCAGCGGGGGGGTAGCGCAAGGGACCCAGTACTTC.

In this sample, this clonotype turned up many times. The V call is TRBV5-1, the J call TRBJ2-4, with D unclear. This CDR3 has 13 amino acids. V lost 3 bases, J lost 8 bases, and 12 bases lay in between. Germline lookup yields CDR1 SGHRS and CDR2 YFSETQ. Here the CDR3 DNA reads TGCGCCAGCAGCTACCCGGGCTCAGACATTCAGTACTTC. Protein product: CASSYPGSDIQYF. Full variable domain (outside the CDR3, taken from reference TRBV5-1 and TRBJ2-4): KAGVTQTPRYLIKTRGQQVTLSCSPISGHRSVSWYQQTPGQGLQFLFEYFSETQRNKGNFPGRFSGRQFSNSRSEMNVSTLELGDSALYLCASSYPGSDIQYFGAGTRLSVL.

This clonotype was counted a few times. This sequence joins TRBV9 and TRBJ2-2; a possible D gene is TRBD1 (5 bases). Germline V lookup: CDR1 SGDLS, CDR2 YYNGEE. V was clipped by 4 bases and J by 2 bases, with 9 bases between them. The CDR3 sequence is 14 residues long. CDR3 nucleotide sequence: TGTGCCAGCAGCTGGCAGGGAAACACCGGGGAGCTGTTTTTT. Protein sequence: CASSWQGNTGELFF.

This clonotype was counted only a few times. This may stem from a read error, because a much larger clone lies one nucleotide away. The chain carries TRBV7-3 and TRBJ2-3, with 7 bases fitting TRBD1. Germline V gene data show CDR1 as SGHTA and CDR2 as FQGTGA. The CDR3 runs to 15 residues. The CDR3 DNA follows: TGTACCAGCAGCTTACAGGGGATTGGCACAGATACGCAGTATTTT. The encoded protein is CTSSLQGIGTDTQYF.

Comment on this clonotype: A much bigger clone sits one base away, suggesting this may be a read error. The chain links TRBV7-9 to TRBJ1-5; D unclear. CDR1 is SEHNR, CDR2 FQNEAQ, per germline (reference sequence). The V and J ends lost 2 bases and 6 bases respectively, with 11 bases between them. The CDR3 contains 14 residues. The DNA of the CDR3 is TGTGCCAGCAGCTTATCAAGACCGGGTCAGCCCCAGCATTTT. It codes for CASSLSRPGQPQHF.

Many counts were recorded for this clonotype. The chain's CDR3 is CASSFRDPSAPSTDTQYF. The CDR3 nucleotides read TGTGCCAGCAGTTTCCGGGATCCCAGCGCACCTAGCACAGATACGCAGTATTTT. This chain joins TRBV6-2 or TRBV6-3 and TRBJ2-3; D may be TRBD2 (5 bases). The CDR3 has 18 amino acids. V was trimmed by 4 bases and J by 0 bases, leaving 20 bases between them. CDR1 is MNHEY, CDR2 SVGEGT, per germline.

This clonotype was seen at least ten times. CDR3 sequence: CASSPRAGGKNIQYF. CDR3 DNA sequence: TGTGCCAGCAGTCCGCGGGCAGGGGGGAAAAACATTCAGTACTTC. The chain recombines TRBV27 with TRBJ2-4; possible D gene TRBD1, 7 bases. Trimming shortened V by 5 bases and J by 4 bases, and 15 bases separated the two germline ends. CDR3 length: 15 residues. CDR1 and CDR2 (germline): MNHEY, SMNVEV (reference sequence).

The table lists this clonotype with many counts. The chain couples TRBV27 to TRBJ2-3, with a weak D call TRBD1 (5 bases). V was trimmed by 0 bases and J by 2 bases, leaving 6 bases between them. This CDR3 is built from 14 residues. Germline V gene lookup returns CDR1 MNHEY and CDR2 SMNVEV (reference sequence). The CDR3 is CASSLSGVTDTQYF. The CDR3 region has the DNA TGTGCCAGCAGTTTATCAGGGGTCACAGATACGCAGTATTTT.

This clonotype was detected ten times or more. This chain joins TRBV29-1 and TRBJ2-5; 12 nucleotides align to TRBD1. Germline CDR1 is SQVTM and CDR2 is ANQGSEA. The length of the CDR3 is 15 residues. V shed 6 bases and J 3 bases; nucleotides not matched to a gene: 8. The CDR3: CSVLGTGGAKETQYF. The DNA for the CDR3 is TGCAGCGTGCTCGGGACAGGGGGCGCCAAAGAGACCCAGTACTTC.

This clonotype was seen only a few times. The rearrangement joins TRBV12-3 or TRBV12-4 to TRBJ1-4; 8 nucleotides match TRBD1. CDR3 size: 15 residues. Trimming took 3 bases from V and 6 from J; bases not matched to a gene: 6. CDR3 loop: CASSLGQAIDEKLFF. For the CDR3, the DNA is TGTGCCAGCAGTTTGGGACAGGCGATAGATGAAAAACTGTTTTTT.

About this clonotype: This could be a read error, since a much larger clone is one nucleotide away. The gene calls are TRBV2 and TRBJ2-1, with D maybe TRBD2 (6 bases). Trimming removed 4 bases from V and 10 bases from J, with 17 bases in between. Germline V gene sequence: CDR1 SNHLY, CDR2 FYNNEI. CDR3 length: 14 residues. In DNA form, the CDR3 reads TGTGCCAGCAGTGGGGACTTTAGCTCCTACGAGCAGTTCTTC. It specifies CASSGDFSSYEQFF.

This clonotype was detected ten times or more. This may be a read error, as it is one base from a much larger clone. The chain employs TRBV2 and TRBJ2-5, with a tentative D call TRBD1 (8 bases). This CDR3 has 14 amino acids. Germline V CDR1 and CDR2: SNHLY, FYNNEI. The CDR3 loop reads CASSEGTGREIQYF. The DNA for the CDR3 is TGTGCCAGCAGTGAAGGGACAGGGAGGGAGATCCAGTACTTC.

The CDR3 loop reads CASSLGTGHQPQHF. In DNA, the CDR3 is TGTGCCAGCAGTTTAGGGACAGGTCATCAGCCCCAGCATTTT. The V call is TRBV27, the J call TRBJ1-5; 8 bases map to TRBD1. The CDR3 is 14 amino acids. The V gene end was trimmed by 2 bases and the J gene end by 5 bases; junction bases not matched to a gene: 2. The germline V gene has CDR1 MNHEY and CDR2 SMNVEV (reference sequence).

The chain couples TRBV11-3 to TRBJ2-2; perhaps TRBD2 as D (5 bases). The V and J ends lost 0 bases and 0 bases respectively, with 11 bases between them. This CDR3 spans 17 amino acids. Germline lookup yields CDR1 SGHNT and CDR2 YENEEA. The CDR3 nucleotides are TGTGCCAGCAGCTTAGATGGACTGGACCCGAACACCGGGGAGCTGTTTTTT. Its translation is CASSLDGLDPNTGELFF.

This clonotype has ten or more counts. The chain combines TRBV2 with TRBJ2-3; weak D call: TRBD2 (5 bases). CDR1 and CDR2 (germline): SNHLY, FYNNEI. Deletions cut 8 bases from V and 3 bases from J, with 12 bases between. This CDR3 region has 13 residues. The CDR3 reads CASRGRDTDTQYF. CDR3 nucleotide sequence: TGTGCCAGCCGAGGTCGGGATACAGATACGCAGTATTTT.

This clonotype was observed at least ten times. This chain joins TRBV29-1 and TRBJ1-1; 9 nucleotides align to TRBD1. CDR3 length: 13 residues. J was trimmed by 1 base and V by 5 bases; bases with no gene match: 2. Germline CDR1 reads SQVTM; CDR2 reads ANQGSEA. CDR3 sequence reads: CSVSDRGNTEAFF. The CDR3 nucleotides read TGCAGCGTTTCGGACAGGGGGAACACTGAAGCTTTCTTT.

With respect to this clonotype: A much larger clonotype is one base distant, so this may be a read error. In DNA form, the CDR3 reads TGTGCCAGCAGTTACTCGAGGGCGAGCACAGATACGCAGTATTTT. Protein sequence: CASSYSRASTDTQYF. The chain is built from TRBV6-2 or TRBV6-3 and TRBJ2-3; D possibly corresponds to TRBD2 (5 bases). V lost 0 bases, J lost 0 bases, and 7 bases lay in between. This CDR3 is 15 amino acids long. The V gene's germline CDR1 is MNHEY and CDR2 SVGEGT.

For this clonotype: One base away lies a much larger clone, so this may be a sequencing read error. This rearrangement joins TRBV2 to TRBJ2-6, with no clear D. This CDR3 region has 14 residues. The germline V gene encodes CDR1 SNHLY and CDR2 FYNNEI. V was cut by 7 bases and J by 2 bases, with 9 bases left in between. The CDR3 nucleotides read TGTGCCAGCAAACCTCCGGCTGGGGCCAACGTCCTGACTTTC. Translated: CASKPPAGANVLTF.